The entry below describes one T cell receptor beta chain. The sample belongs to a study of Ad26.COV2.S vaccination and SARS-CoV-2 variants. The overall study: Doses of Ad26.COV2.S were injected into muscle once or twice, 56 days apart.

Profiled with immunoSEQ multiplex PCR; TCRdb holds only in-frame clones, not every one. The data contain roughly 420,000 clones, approximately 88% of them singletons. The treatment here: about 20 received Ad26.COV2.S at low or high dose, single or two shots; 5 received placebo; per-sample allocation not given. At day 63 after the first vaccine or placebo injection, samples were drawn. The study used a vaccine consisting of an Ad26 vector that expressed Wuhan-strain SARS-CoV-2 spike. The sequenced sample was peripheral blood, obtained in a trial of Ad26.COV2.S vaccine versus placebo. The receptor comes from a person between 18 and 59 years old who received the Ad26.COV2.S COVID-19 vaccine or a placebo.

CDR3 in DNA: TGTGCCAGTAGTTCTCGGGAAGCAGCTAGCACAGATACGCAGTATTTT. Translating gives CASSSREAASTDTQYF. V and J are TRBV19 and TRBJ2-3; possibly TRBD2 for D (5 bases). The V gene's germline CDR1 is LNHDA and CDR2 SQIVND (reference sequence). V was pared by 5 bases and J by 0 bases, with 15 bases between. This CDR3 spans 16 amino acids.